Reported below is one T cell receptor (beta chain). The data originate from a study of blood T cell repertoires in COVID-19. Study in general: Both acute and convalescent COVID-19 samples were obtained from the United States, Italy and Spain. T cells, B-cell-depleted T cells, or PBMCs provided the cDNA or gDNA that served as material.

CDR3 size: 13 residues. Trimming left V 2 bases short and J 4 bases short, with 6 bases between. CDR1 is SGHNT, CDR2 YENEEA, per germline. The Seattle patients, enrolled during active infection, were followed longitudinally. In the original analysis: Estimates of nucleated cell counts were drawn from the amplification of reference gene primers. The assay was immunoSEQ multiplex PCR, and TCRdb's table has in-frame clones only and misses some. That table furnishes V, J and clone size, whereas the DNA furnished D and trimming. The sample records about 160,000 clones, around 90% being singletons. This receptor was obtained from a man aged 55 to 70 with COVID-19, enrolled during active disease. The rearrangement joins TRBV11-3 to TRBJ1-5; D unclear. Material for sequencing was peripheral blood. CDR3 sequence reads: CASSLSVNQPQHF. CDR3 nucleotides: TGTGCCAGCAGCTTATCCGTAAATCAGCCCCAGCATTTT.